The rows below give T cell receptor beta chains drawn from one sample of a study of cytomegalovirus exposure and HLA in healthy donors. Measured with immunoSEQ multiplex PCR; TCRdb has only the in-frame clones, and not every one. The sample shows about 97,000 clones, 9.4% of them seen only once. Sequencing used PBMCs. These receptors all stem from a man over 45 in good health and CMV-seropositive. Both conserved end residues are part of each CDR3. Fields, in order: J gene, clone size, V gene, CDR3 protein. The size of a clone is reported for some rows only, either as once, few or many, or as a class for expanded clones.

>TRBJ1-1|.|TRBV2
CASSEYPGGANTEAFF
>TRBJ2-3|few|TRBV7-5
CARSLALAGTADTQYF
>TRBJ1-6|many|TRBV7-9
CASSLGTGLSSPLHF
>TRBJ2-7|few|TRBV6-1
CASSALGQGVYYEQYF
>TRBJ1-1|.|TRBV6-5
CASSISRQGATEAFF
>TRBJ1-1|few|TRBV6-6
CASSYSGGDRGGAFF
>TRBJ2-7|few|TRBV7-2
CASSLWREGPEQYF
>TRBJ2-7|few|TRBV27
CASKPTGGAYEQYF
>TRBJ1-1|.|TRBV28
CASTLPGVRDTEAFF
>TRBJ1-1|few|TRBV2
CASRTGGNTEAFF
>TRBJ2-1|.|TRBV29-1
CSVGAAGGSYNEQFF
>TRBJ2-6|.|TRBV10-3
CAISGTGYGSGANVLTF
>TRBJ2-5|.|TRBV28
CASSFLLAGAETQYF
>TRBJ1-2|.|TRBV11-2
CASSPDRGYGYTF
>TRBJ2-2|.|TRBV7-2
CASSSPDRLNTGELFF
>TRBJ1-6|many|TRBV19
CASSTGRNSPLHF
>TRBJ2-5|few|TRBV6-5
CASSDRGAGGETQYF
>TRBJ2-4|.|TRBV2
CASSVAGGTAKNIQYF
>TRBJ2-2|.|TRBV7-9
CASSLPYRLAGVTGELFF
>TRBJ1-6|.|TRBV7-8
CASSLGPQVYSPLHF
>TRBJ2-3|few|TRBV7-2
CASSPRGSGGTDTQYF
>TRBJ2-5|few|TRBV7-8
CASSLAAPAGGETQYF
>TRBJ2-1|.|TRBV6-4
CASSSGLGRNEQFF
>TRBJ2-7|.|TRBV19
CASSSRHRGIRTYEQYF